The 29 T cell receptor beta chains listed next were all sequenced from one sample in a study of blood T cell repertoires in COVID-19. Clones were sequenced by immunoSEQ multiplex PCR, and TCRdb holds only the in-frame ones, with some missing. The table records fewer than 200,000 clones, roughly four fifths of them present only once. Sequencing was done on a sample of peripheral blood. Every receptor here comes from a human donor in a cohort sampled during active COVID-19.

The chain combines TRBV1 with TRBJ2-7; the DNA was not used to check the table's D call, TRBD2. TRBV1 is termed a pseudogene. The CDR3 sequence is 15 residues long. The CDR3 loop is CTSSQDWRGSYEQYF. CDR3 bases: TGCACCAGCAGCCAAGATTGGCGGGGTTCCTACGAGCAGTACTTC.

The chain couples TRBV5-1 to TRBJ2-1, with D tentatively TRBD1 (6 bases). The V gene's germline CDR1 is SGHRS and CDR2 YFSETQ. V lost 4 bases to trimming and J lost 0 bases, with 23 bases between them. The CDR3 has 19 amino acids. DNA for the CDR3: TGCGCCAGCAGCACGTCCTTACGGGACACCATGTTCTCCTACAATGAGCAGTTCTTC. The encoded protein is CASSTSLRDTMFSYNEQFF.

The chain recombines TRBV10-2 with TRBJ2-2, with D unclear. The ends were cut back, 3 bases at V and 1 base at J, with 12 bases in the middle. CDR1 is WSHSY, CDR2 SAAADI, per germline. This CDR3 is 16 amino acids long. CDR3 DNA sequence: TGCGCCAGCAGTGATGTCGAGGTGGAGAACACCGGGGAGCTGTTTTTT. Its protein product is CASSDVEVENTGELFF.

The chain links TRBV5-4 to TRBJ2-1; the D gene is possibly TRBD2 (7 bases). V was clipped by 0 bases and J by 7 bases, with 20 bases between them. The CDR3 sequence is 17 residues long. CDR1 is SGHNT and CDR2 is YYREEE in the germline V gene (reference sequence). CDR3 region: CASSLALGGGFVNEQFF. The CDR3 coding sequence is TGTGCCAGCAGCTTGGCCTTGGGGGGGGGCTTTGTTAATGAGCAGTTCTTC.

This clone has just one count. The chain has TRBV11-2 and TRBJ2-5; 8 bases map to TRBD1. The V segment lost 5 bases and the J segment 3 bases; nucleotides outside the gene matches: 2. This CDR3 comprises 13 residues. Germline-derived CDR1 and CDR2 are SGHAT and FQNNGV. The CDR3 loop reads CASSKTGEETQYF. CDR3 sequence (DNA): TGTGCCAGCAGCAAGACAGGGGAAGAGACCCAGTACTTC.

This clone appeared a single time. The CDR3, as DNA: TGTGCCTGGAGTGTACAGACCTCTGGTGCGCAGTACTTC. Translating it yields CAWSVQTSGAQYF. V usage is TRBV30 and J usage is TRBJ2-7; D call uncertain. Trimming shortened V by 0 bases and J by 9 bases, and 15 bases separated the two germline ends. Germline V gene sequence: CDR1 GTSNPN, CDR2 SVGIG (reference sequence). The CDR3 loop spans 13 amino acids.

The CDR3 DNA sequence: TGTGCCAGCTCACCACACAGGGGGGCAGGCGAGCAGTACTTC. Amino acids: CASSPHRGAGEQYF. This rearrangement joins TRBV18 to TRBJ2-7; 8 positions match TRBD1. Germline CDR1 reads KGHSH; CDR2 reads LQKENI. V was clipped by 1 base and J by 6 bases; unmatched bases: 5. CDR3 length equals 14 residues.

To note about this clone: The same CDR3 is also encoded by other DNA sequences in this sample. CDR3 nucleotides: TGTGCCAGCAGTTACTCCCGCAATGAGCAGTTCTTC. Translating gives CASSYSRNEQFF. The chain uses TRBV6-5 and TRBJ2-1, with no clear D. This CDR3 has 12 amino acids. Germline loops: CDR1 MNHEY, CDR2 SVGAGI. V lost 0 bases to trimming and J lost 6 bases, with 3 bases between them.

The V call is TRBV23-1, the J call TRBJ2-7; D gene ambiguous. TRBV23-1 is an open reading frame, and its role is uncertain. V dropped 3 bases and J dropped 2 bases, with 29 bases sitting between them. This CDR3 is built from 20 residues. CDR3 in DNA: TGCGCCAGCAGTCAGTTACCGAACCCGAGAGTCCCAAAACCCACCTACGAGCAGTACTTC. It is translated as CASSQLPNPRVPKPTYEQYF.

CDR3 DNA sequence: TGCGCCAGCAGCTTTCTACAGGGGGCAATTAGCACTGAAGCTTTCTTT. Residues: CASSFLQGAISTEAFF. V and J are TRBV5-1 and TRBJ1-1; TRBD1 matches 9 bases. J was trimmed by 4 bases and V by 2 bases; bases with no gene match: 9. The germline V gene has CDR1 SGHRS and CDR2 YFSETQ. There are 16 residues in the CDR3.

DNA of the CDR3: TGTGCCTGGAGTTCCGTCTATGGCTACACCTTC. As protein: CAWSSVYGYTF. The V and J genes are TRBV30 and TRBJ1-2, with no clear D. Germline V gives CDR1 GTSNPN, CDR2 SVGIG (reference sequence). V was clipped by 2 bases and J by 4 bases, with 5 bases between them. The CDR3 extends over 11 amino acids.

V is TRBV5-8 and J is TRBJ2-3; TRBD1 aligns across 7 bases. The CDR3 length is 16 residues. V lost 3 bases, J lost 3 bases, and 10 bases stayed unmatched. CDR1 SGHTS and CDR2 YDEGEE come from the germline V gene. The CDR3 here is CASSSLQGQLTDTQYF. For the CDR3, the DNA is TGTGCCAGCAGCTCCCTACAGGGGCAACTGACAGATACGCAGTATTTT.

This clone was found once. CDR3 in amino acids: CASSVGWGGNEKLFF. CDR3 nucleotide sequence: TGTGCCAGCAGCGTAGGATGGGGAGGCAATGAAAAACTGTTTTTT. J is TRBJ1-4 and V is TRBV9; D ambiguous. This CDR3 has 15 residues. The V gene's germline CDR1 is SGDLS and CDR2 YYNGEE. The germline V and J ends were trimmed by 0 bases and 5 bases, with 11 bases remaining between them.

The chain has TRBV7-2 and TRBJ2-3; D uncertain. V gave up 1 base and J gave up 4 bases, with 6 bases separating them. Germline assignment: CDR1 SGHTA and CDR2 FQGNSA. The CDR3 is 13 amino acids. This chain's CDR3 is CASSLGLADTQYF. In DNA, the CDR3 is TGTGCCAGCAGCTTAGGGCTTGCAGATACGCAGTATTTT.

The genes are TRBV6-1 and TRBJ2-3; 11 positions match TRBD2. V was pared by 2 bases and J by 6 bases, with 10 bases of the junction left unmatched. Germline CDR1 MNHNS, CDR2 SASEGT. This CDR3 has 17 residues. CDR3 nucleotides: TGTGCCAGCAGTGAAACTAGCGGGGGCTCCGTGACGGATACGCAGTATTTT. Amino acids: CASSETSGGSVTDTQYF.

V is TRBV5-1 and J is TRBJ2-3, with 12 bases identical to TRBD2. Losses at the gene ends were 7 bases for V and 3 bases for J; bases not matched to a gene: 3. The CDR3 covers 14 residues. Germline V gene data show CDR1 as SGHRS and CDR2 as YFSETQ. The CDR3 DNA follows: TGCGCCAGCGAACTAGCGGGGGGAACAGATACGCAGTATTTT. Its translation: CASELAGGTDTQYF.

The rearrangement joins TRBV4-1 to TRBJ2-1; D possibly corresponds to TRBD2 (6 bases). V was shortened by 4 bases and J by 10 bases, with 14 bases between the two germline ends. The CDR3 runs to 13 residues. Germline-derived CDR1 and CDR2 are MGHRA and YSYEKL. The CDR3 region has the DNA TGCGCCAGCAGCCTTGGACGGGACTGGGAGCAGTTCTTC. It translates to CASSLGRDWEQFF.

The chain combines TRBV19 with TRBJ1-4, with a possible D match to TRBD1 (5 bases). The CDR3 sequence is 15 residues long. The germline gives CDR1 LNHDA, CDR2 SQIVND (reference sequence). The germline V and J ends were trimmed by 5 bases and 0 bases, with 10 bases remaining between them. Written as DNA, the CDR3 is TGTGCCAGTAGTTCGCAGGGTGCAACTAATGAAAAACTGTTTTTT. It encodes CASSSQGATNEKLFF.

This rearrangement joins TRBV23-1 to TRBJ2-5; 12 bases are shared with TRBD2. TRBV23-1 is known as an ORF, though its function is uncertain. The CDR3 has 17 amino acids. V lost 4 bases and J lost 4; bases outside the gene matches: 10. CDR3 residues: CASSRPSGGGIGETQYF. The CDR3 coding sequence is TGCGCCAGCAGTCGCCCTAGCGGGGGGGGTATCGGAGAGACCCAGTACTTC.

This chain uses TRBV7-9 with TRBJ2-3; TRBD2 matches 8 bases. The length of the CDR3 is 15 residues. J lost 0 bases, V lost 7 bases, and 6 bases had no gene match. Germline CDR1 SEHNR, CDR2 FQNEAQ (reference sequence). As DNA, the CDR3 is TGTGCCAGCACTCGTACGGGGGGGAGCACAGATACGCAGTATTTT. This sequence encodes CASTRTGGSTDTQYF.

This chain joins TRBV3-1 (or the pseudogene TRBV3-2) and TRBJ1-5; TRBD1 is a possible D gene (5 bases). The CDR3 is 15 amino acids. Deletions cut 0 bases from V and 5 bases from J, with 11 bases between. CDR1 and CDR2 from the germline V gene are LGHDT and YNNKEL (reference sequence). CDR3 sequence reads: CASSQDTGEYQPQHF. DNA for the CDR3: TGTGCCAGCAGCCAAGATACGGGGGAATATCAGCCCCAGCATTTT.

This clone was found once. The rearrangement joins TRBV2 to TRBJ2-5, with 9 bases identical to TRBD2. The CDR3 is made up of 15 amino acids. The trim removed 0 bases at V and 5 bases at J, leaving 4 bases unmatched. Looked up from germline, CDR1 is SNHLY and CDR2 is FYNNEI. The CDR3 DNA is TGTGCCAGCAGTGAAGCTTTAGCGGGAGCGGAGACCCAGTACTTC. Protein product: CASSEALAGAETQYF.

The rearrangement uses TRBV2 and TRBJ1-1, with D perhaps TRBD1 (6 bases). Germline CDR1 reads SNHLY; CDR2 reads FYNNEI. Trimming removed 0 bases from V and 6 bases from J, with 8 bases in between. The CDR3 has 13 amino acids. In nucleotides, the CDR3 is TGTGCCAGCAGTGAAGCGTACAGGGCTGAAGCTTTCTTT. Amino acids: CASSEAYRAEAFF.

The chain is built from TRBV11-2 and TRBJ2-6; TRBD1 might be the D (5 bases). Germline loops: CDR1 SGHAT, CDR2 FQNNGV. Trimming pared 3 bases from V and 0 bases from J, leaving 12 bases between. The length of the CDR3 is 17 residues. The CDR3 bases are TGTGCCAGCAGCTTGACCACAGGCTTCTCTGGGGCCAACGTCCTGACTTTC. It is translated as CASSLTTGFSGANVLTF. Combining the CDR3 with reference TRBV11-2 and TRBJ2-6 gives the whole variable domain EAGVAQSPRYKIIEKRQSVAFWCNPISGHATLYWYQQILGQGPKLLIQFQNNGVVDDSQLPKDRFSAERLKGVDSTLKIQPAKLEDSAVYLCASSLTTGFSGANVLTFGAGSRLTVL.

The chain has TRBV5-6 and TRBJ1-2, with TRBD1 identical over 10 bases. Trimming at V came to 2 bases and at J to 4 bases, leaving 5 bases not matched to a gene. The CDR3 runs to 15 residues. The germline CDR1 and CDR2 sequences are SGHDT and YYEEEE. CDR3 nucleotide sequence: TGTGCCAGCAGCTTCGGGACAGGGGAAACCTATGGCTACACCTTC. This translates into CASSFGTGETYGYTF.

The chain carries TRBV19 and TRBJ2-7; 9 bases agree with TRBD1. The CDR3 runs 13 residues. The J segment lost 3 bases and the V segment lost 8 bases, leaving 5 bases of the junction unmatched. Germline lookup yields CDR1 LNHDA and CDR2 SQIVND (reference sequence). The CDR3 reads CASGTGRIYEQYF. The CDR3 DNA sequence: TGTGCCAGTGGGACAGGGCGGATCTACGAGCAGTACTTC.

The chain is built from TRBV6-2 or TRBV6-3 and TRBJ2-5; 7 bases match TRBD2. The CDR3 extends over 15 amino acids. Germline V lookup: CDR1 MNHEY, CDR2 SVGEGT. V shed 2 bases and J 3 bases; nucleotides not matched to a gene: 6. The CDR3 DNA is TGTGCCAGCAGTTACCGTACTAGCGTGAAAGAGACCCAGTACTTC. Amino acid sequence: CASSYRTSVKETQYF.

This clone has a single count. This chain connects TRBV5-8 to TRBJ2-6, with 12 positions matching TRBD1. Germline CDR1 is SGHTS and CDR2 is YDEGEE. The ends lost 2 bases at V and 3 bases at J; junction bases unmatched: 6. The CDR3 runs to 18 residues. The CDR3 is CASSFPGQGANGANVLTF. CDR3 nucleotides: TGTGCCAGCAGCTTTCCGGGACAGGGGGCTAATGGGGCCAACGTCCTGACTTTC.

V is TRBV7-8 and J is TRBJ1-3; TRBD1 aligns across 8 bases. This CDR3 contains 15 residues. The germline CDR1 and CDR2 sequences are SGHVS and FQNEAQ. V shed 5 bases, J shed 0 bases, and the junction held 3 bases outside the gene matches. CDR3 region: CASSRTGSSGNTIYF. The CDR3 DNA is TGTGCCAGCAGCCGGACAGGGAGCTCTGGAAACACCATATATTTT.